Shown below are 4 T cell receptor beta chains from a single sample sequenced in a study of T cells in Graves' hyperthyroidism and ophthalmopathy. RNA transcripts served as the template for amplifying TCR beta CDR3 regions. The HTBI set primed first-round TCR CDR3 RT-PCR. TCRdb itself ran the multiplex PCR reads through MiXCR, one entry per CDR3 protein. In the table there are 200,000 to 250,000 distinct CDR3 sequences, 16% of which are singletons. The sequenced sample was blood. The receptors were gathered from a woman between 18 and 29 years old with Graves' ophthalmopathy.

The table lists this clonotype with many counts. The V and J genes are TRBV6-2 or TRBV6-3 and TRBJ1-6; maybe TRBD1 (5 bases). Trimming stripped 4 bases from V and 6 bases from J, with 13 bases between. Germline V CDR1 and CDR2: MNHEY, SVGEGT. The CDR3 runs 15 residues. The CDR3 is CASSFSPGTNSPLHF. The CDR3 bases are TGTGCCAGCAGTTTCAGTCCAGGGACTAATTCACCCCTCCACTTT.

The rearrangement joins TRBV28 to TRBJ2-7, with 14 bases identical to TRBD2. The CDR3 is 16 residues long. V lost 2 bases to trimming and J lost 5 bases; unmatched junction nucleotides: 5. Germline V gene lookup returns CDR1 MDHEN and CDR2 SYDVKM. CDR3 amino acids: CASSLGGTSGGDEQYF. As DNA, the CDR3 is TGTGCCAGCAGTTTAGGGGGGACTAGCGGGGGAGACGAGCAGTACTTC.

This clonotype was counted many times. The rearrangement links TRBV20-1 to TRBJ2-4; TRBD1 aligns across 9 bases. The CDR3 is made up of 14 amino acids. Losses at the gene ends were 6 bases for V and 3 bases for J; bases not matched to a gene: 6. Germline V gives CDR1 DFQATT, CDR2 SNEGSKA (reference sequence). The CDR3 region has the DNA TGCAGTGCAATGGACAGGGGTGACAAAAACATTCAGTACTTC. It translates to CSAMDRGDKNIQYF.

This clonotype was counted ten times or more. CDR3 bases: TGTGCCAGCAGCCAGGGGGGGAGCACTGAAGCTTTCTTT. Amino acid sequence: CASSQGGSTEAFF. The J gene is TRBJ1-1, the V gene TRBV5-5; 7 bases are a match to TRBD1. Per germline, CDR1 SGHKS and CDR2 YYEKEE (reference sequence). Losses at the gene ends were 4 bases for V and 4 bases for J; bases not matched to a gene: 4. There are 13 residues in the CDR3. The full variable domain, in which reference TRBV5-5 and TRBJ1-1 provide the parts outside the CDR3, is DAGVTQSPTHLIKTRGQQVTLRCSPISGHKSVSWYQQVLGQGPQFIFQYYEKEERGRGNFPDRFSARQFPNYSSELNVNALLLGDSALYLCASSQGGSTEAFFGQGTRLTVV.